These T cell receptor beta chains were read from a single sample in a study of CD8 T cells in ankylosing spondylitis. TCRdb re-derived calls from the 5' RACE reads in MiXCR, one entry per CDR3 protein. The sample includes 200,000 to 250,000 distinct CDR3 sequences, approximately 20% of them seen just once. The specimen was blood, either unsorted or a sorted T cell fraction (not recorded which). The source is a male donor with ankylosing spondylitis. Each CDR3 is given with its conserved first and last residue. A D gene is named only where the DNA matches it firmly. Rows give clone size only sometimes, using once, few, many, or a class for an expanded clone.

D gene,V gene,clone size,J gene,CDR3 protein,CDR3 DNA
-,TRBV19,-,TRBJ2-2,CASSMGIEGGRTGELFF,TGTGCCAGTAGTATGGGTATAGAGGGGGGCCGCACCGGGGAGCTGTTTTTT
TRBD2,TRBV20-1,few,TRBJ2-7,CSASSGGPEQYF,TGCAGTGCTAGTAGCGGGGGGCCCGAGCAGTACTTC
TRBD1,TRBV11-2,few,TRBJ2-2,CASSSRGTGTGGYGELFF,TGTGCCAGCAGCTCCAGGGGGACCGGGACAGGGGGCTACGGGGAGCTGTTTTTT
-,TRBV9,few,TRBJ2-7,CASSVEDSAYEQYF,TGTGCCAGCAGCGTAGAGGACAGCGCCTACGAGCAGTACTTC
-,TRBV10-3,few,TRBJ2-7,CAISGAQKLKQPYEQYF,TGTGCCATCAGTGGGGCACAGAAATTGAAACAGCCCTACGAGCAGTACTTC
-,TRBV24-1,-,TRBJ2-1,CATSDLDDNEQFF,TGTGCCACCAGTGATTTGGACGACAATGAGCAGTTCTTC
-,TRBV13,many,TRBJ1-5,CASSFQGQPQHF,TGTGCCAGCAGCTTTCAGGGGCAGCCCCAGCATTTT
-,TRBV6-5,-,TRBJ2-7,CASSYGPGGSEQYF,TGTGCCAGCAGTTACGGCCCAGGAGGCTCCGAGCAGTACTTC
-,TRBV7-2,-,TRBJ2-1,CASSRVGAYNEQFF,TGTGCCAGCAGTCGGGTAGGGGCCTACAATGAGCAGTTCTTC
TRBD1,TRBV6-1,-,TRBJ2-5,CASSEFNRGQFKETQYF,TGTGCCAGCAGTGAATTCAACCGGGGACAGTTTAAAGAGACCCAGTACTTC
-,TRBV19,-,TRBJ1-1,CAISPANTEAFF,TGTGCCATCTCTCCCGCGAACACTGAAGCTTTCTTT
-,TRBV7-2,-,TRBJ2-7,CASSPGLGGPYEQYF,TGTGCCAGCAGCCCTGGCCTAGGGGGACCCTACGAGCAGTACTTC